These 10 T cell receptor beta chains were all obtained from the same sample, sequenced in a study of Tregs in tolerant kidney transplant recipients. Only in-frame clones appear in the TCRdb table, and some are missing; sequencing was by immunoSEQ multiplex PCR. The sample carries about 73,000 clones, approximately 90% recorded once. Sample: Tregs from blood, taken before the transplant. These receptors were taken from a human donor who received a combined kidney and bone marrow transplant.

V gene TRBV18 combines with J gene TRBJ2-7; D is unresolved. Trimming cost V 3 bases and J 2 bases, with 11 bases left between them. CDR1 and CDR2 (germline): KGHSH, LQKENI. The CDR3 contains 14 residues. CDR3 bases: TGTGCCAGCTCACCCCCCTCGCTTACCTACGAGCAGTACTTC. This codes for CASSPPSLTYEQYF.

J is TRBJ1-3 and V is TRBV18, with unresolved D. Trimming cost V 3 bases and J 0 bases, with 6 bases left between them. The CDR3 is 14 amino acids. Germline loops: CDR1 KGHSH, CDR2 LQKENI. The CDR3 DNA reads TGTGCCAGCTCACCTGGGAGCTCTGGAAACACCATATATTTT. Amino acids: CASSPGSSGNTIYF.

This clone has only one observation. The chain links TRBV6-5 to TRBJ2-1; D might be TRBD2 (6 bases). Per germline, CDR1 MNHEY and CDR2 SVGAGI. Trimming cost V 2 bases and J 4 bases, with 12 bases left between them. The CDR3 has 15 amino acids. CDR3 coding DNA: TGTGCCAGCAGTTACGGGGCTAGCGCGTACAATGAGCAGTTCTTC. Encoded protein: CASSYGASAYNEQFF.

The chain joins TRBV18 to TRBJ2-1, with a weak D call TRBD2 (5 bases). Trimming left V 8 bases short and J 5 bases short, with 16 bases between. Per germline, CDR1 KGHSH and CDR2 LQKENI. The length of the CDR3 is 14 residues. CDR3 protein: CASADSFGHNEQFF. CDR3 sequence (DNA): TGTGCCAGCGCGGACTCATTTGGCCACAATGAGCAGTTCTTC.

As regards this clone: One end of the junction fails to match germline, which may point to a read error. The V gene is TRBV2, the J gene TRBJ2-5; D gene uncertain. Germline loops: CDR1 SNHLY, CDR2 FYNNEI. CDR3 size: 11 residues. The CDR3, as DNA: TGTGCCAGCAGTGACCAGGAGACCCAGTACTTC. Protein sequence: CASSDQETQYF.

This rearrangement joins TRBV29-1 to TRBJ1-2, with D maybe TRBD1 (5 bases). Trimming took 4 bases from V and 6 from J, leaving 12 bases between them. This CDR3 comprises 12 residues. CDR1 and CDR2 from the germline V gene are SQVTM and ANQGSEA. As DNA, the CDR3 is TGCAGCGTTGGCCAGGGAGGGGATGGCTACACCTTC. It translates to CSVGQGGDGYTF.

V usage is TRBV27 and J usage is TRBJ2-7, with 13 bases lining up with TRBD2. CDR1 and CDR2 (germline): MNHEY, SMNVEV (reference sequence). Trimming at V came to 6 bases and at J to 3 bases, leaving 14 bases not matched to a gene. The CDR3 loop spans 18 amino acids. This CDR3 reads CASSQRDPGLAGFYEQYF. The CDR3 DNA sequence: TGTGCCAGCAGCCAAAGAGATCCGGGACTAGCGGGATTCTACGAGCAGTACTTC.

The chain combines TRBV6-6 with TRBJ1-2; 12 positions agree with TRBD1. Germline trimming cut 2 bases from V and 6 bases from J; bases unmatched to any gene: 4. The CDR3 extends over 15 amino acids. Germline V gene sequence: CDR1 MNHNY, CDR2 SVGAGI (reference sequence). CDR3 protein: CASSYGTGGMDGYTF. The DNA of the CDR3 is TGTGCCAGCAGTTACGGGACAGGGGGCATGGATGGCTACACCTTC.

The chain employs TRBV25-1 and TRBJ2-2; 8 bases map to TRBD1. Germline V gene lookup returns CDR1 MGHDK and CDR2 SYGVNS. Unmatched junction bases numbered 8, after V lost 4 bases and J lost 4 bases. This CDR3 has 16 amino acids. The CDR3 nucleotides read TGTGCCAGCAGTGCCCGGACAGGGAGTAGCACCGGGGAGCTGTTTTTT. Protein product: CASSARTGSSTGELFF.

This sequence joins TRBV5-1 and TRBJ1-6; D is undetermined. The CDR3 is made up of 14 amino acids. Trimming shortened V by 1 base and J by 9 bases, and 11 bases separated the two germline ends. Germline CDR1 and CDR2: SGHRS and YFSETQ. The CDR3 is CASSLTGPPSPLHF. In nucleotides, the CDR3 is TGCGCCAGCAGCTTGACTGGCCCTCCTTCACCCCTCCACTTT.